The rows below give T cell receptor beta chains drawn from one sample of a study of shared clonotypes between healthy human individuals. The protocol was immunoSEQ multiplex PCR, while the TCRdb copy is restricted to in-frame clones and leaves out a portion. The profile shows 550,000 to 750,000 clones, nearly 97% of them singletons. Sequencing used naive CD8+ T cells sorted from blood. The origin of the receptors is a woman in her twenties or thirties in good health. The CDR3 runs from the conserved cysteine through the conserved F or W.

TRBJ2-1 | TRBV29-1 | CSGRANEQFF
TRBJ2-2 | TRBV4-2 | CASSQIETGELFF
TRBJ1-5 | TRBV6-6 | CASSYSTNQPQHF
TRBJ1-1 | TRBV4-1 | CASSQVGGNTEAFF
TRBJ2-7 | TRBV5-4 | CATSGFHEQYF
TRBJ2-1 | TRBV10-2 | CASGGHSGSYNEQFF
TRBJ2-1 | TRBV10-1 | CASSSPPGQGDNEQFF
TRBJ1-5 | TRBV6-6 | CASSYSGGVSNQPQHF
TRBJ2-7 | TRBV27 | CASSLGTGAHEQYF
. | TRBV27 | CASSLRGPTYEQYF
TRBJ2-7 | TRBV19 | CASSMSGTGAHEQYF
TRBJ1-2 | TRBV25-1 | CASSAGVGYTF
TRBJ1-2 | TRBV27 | CASSLSDRGFGYTF
TRBJ2-2 | TRBV28 | CASSRTEREGNTGELFF
TRBJ1-5 | TRBV6-5 | CASSYGPDSNQPQHF
TRBJ2-3 | TRBV5-1 | CASSFSRTEASTDTQYF
TRBJ2-7 | TRBV19 | CASSLAESYEQYF
TRBJ2-7 | TRBV28 | CASSTRTDYYEQYF
TRBJ2-3 | TRBV7-8 | CASSLDIDTQYF
TRBJ2-7 | TRBV19 | CASSIMYTDYEQYF
TRBJ1-5 | TRBV18 | CASSPGGRVPYSNQPQHF
TRBJ2-2 | TRBV29-1 | CSVNLPGRGTGELFF
TRBJ1-5 | TRBV27 | CASRQGAGSGNQPQHF
TRBJ2-7 | TRBV28 | CASTRDREINEQYF
TRBJ2-6 | TRBV15 | CATRDATGANVLTF
TRBJ1-2 | TRBV28 | CASSLRGRHLNYGYTF
TRBJ1-3 | TRBV19 | CASSISGRAKSSGNTIYF
TRBJ1-5 | TRBV2 | CASSEWGLEQPQHF
TRBJ2-7 | TRBV7-9 | CASSGPGQGSYEQYF
TRBJ2-3 | TRBV9 | CASSGPGSTDTQYF
TRBJ2-1 | TRBV19 | CASSIPRDGTNEQFF
TRBJ2-7 | TRBV7-9 | CASSPDAAPYEQYF
TRBJ1-1 | TRBV27 | CASSFSRDTEAFF
TRBJ1-1 | TRBV5-1 | CASSLAPDTEAFF
TRBJ1-1 | TRBV23-1 | CARGRGPNTEAFF
TRBJ2-2 | TRBV4-1 | CASSQVNYGELFF
TRBJ2-7 | TRBV9 | CASSVGDDSYEQYF
TRBJ2-7 | TRBV6-5 | CASSPGLAGYEQYF
TRBJ1-2 | TRBV29-1 | CSVDSQGADYGYTF
TRBJ2-1 | TRBV9 | CASSVEGRASFYNEQFF
TRBJ2-3 | TRBV13 | CASSSVYPDTQYF
TRBJ2-3 | TRBV14 | CASSQASPLNTQYF
TRBJ2-1 | TRBV7-6 | CASSPPGPYNEQFF
TRBJ2-7 | TRBV2 | CASSEGQGYHEQYF
TRBJ2-7 | TRBV10-2 | CASSEDSTYEQYF
TRBJ1-5 | TRBV27 | CASSLIFRGNSNQPQHF
TRBJ1-2 | TRBV28 | CASSFGTDGYTF
TRBJ1-1 | TRBV7-9 | CASSLVSAIEAFF
TRBJ2-7 | TRBV27 | CASSPGTSGSQEQYF
TRBJ1-1 | TRBV7-9 | CASSLGRDGNTEAFF
TRBJ2-7 | TRBV6-5 | CASSRAMGYEQYF